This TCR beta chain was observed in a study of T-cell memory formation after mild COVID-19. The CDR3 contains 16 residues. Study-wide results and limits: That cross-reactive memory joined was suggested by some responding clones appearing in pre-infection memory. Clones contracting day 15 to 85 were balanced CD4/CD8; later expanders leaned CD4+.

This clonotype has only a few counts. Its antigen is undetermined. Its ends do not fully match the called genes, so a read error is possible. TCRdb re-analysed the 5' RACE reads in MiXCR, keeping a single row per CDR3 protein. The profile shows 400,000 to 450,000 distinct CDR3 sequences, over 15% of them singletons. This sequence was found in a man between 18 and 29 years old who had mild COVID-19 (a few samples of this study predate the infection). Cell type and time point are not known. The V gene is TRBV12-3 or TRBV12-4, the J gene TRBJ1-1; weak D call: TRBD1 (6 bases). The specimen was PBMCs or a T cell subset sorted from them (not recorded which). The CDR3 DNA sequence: TGTGCCAGCAGTTTATACGGGGGGGCCTTGAAAACTGAAGCTTTCTTT. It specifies CASSLYGGALKTEAFF.